Listed here are 8 T cell receptor beta chains from one sample, sequenced in a study of regulatory T cells in long-lasting Graves disease. As to time point: newly diagnosed GD, antithyroid drugs for less than 3 months. From RNA extracted from PBMCs, the TCR library was made. According to the study, TCR beta libraries were built with iRepertoire HTBI primers and CDR3-region Arm-PCR. MiXCR was run by TCRdb on the multiplex PCR reads, yielding one entry per CDR3 protein. The repertoire includes about 320,000 distinct CDR3 sequences, 15% to 20% of them detected once, and about 39% sits in the top ten. This specimen consisted of peripheral blood mononuclear cells (PBMCs), obtained at new diagnosis, from a patient treated with antithyroid drugs. The receptors stem from a female donor with Graves disease.

In its sample, this clonotype was seen many times. This chain connects TRBV20-1 to TRBJ2-1, with 16 bases aligning to TRBD2. The germline V gene encodes CDR1 DFQATT and CDR2 SNEGSKA (reference sequence). The CDR3 length is 19 residues. V gave up 3 bases and J gave up 9 bases; unmatched junction bases: 17. The CDR3 loop is CSARALGWGLAGGRGEQFF. As DNA, the CDR3 is TGCAGTGCTAGGGCATTGGGCTGGGGACTAGCGGGAGGGCGGGGTGAGCAGTTCTTC.

With regard to this clonotype: A much larger clone lies one base from this, so it may be a read error. V is TRBV9 and J is TRBJ1-4; 8 nucleotides match TRBD1. V lost 3 bases to trimming and J lost 2 bases; unmatched junction nucleotides: 3. This CDR3 region has 15 residues. CDR1 and CDR2 (germline): SGDLS, YYNGEE. Written as DNA, the CDR3 is TGTGCCAGCAGCGGACAGGGGCGGACTAATGAAAAACTGTTTTTT. This translates into CASSGQGRTNEKLFF.

This clonotype was counted ten times or more. The chain links TRBV6-5 to TRBJ1-2; maybe TRBD1 (6 bases). The V gene's germline CDR1 is MNHEY and CDR2 SVGAGI. The CDR3 consists of 14 residues. The V end was cut by 2 bases, the J end by 9 bases, with 16 bases between. CDR3 in amino acids: CASSYNRDLWRYTF. DNA of the CDR3: TGTGCCAGCAGTTACAACAGGGATCTCTGGCGCTACACCTTC.

Turning to this clonotype: A much larger clone lies a single base off, so this may be a read error. The gene calls are TRBV6-1 and TRBJ1-2; D might be TRBD1 (5 bases). Germline values: CDR1 MNHNS, CDR2 SASEGT. This CDR3 is 11 amino acids long. Trimming left V 7 bases short and J 2 bases short, with 5 bases between. The CDR3 loop reads CASKGNYGYTF. CDR3 DNA sequence: TGTGCCAGCAAGGGGAACTATGGCTACACCTTC.

This clonotype was detected ten times or more. The V and J genes are TRBV28 and TRBJ2-5; 9 bases align to TRBD2. After removal of 5 bases from V and 4 bases from J, the junction contained 5 bases not matched to a gene. CDR3 size: 14 residues. Germline V gene data show CDR1 as MDHEN and CDR2 as SYDVKM. Here the CDR3 DNA reads TGTGCCAGCAGTCTCACTAGCGGGCTAGAGACCCAGTACTTC. Protein product: CASSLTSGLETQYF. The full variable domain, its missing parts supplied by reference TRBV28 and TRBJ2-5, is DVKVTQSSRYLVKRTGEKVFLECVQDMDHENMFWYRQDPGLGLRLIYFSYDVKMKEKGDIPEGYSVSREKKERFSLILESASTNQTSMYLCASSLTSGLETQYFGPGTRLLVL.

This clonotype has at least ten counts. This sequence joins TRBV2 and TRBJ2-5; D not resolved. V lost 2 bases, J lost 7 bases, and 11 bases lay in between. Germline V gene sequence: CDR1 SNHLY, CDR2 FYNNEI. The CDR3 has 13 amino acids. CDR3 residues: CASSEREIGTQYF. CDR3 DNA sequence: TGTGCCAGCAGTGAAAGAGAGATAGGGACCCAGTACTTC.

This clonotype appeared many times. The chain couples TRBV11-2 to TRBJ2-7, with a possible D match to TRBD1 (6 bases). The CDR3 extends over 16 amino acids. Germline values: CDR1 SGHAT, CDR2 FQNNGV. Trimming took off 1 base at V and 1 base at J, with 14 bases between the two ends. The CDR3 reads CASSLAGGQISYEQYF. CDR3 bases: TGTGCCAGCAGCTTAGCCGGCGGACAGATTTCCTACGAGCAGTACTTC.

This clonotype was picked up many times. The chain uses TRBV7-3 and TRBJ2-3; D assignment may be TRBD1 or TRBD2 (5 bases each). The CDR3 runs to 14 residues. Germline CDR1 reads SGHTA; CDR2 reads FQGTGA. V was shortened by 2 bases and J by 1 base, with 7 bases between the two germline ends. Here the CDR3 reads CASSLRGGTDTQYF. CDR3 nucleotides: TGTGCCAGCAGCTTACGGGGCGGCACAGATACGCAGTATTTT. The complete variable domain, with remaining parts taken from reference TRBV7-3 and TRBJ2-3, reads GAGVSQTPSNKVTEKGKYVELRCDPISGHTALYWYRQSLGQGPEFLIYFQGTGAADDSGLPNDRFFAVRPEGSVSTLKIQRTERGDSAVYLCASSLRGGTDTQYFGPGTRLTVL.